Below are 27 T cell receptor beta chains sequenced from a single sample in a study of T-cell memory formation after mild COVID-19. TCRdb redid the calling of the 5' RACE reads with MiXCR, one entry per CDR3 protein. This sample has some 130,000 distinct CDR3 sequences, with 16% found just once. Sequencing was carried out using PBMCs or a T cell subset sorted from them (not recorded which). Every receptor here comes from an adult woman who had mild COVID-19 (a few samples of this study predate the infection). Cell type and time point are not known.

This clonotype was seen more than once but under ten times. This sequence joins TRBV7-8 and TRBJ1-1; 7 bases align to TRBD1. Germline lookup yields CDR1 SGHVS and CDR2 FQNEAQ. The CDR3 has 14 amino acids. V shed 2 bases, J shed 7 bases, and the junction held 7 bases outside the gene matches. In DNA form, the CDR3 reads TGTGCCAGCAGCTTACGGGGGCAGGGGGATGAAGCTTTCTTT. Translation gives CASSLRGQGDEAFF. Based on the CDR3 plus reference TRBV7-8 and TRBJ1-1, the full variable domain is GAGVSQSPRYKVAKRGQDVALRCDPISGHVSLFWYQQALGQGPEFLTYFQNEAQLDKSGLPSDRFFAERPEGSVSTLKIQRTQQEDSAVYLCASSLRGQGDEAFFGQGTRLTVV.

The rearrangement joins TRBV27 to TRBJ2-1; D remains ambiguous. Germline CDR1 MNHEY, CDR2 SMNVEV (reference sequence). The CDR3 length is 14 residues. Deletions cut 3 bases from V and 4 bases from J, with 10 bases between. CDR3 residues: CASSFPGSYNEQFF. The CDR3 DNA follows: TGTGCCAGCAGTTTCCCCGGCAGTTACAATGAGCAGTTCTTC.

This clonotype was detected only a few times. This chain connects TRBV7-9 to TRBJ2-3; D perhaps matches TRBD2 (5 bases). Deletions cut 1 base from V and 4 bases from J, with 12 bases between. The CDR3 runs to 15 residues. Germline V CDR1 and CDR2: SEHNR, FQNEAQ (reference sequence). CDR3 nucleotides: TGTGCCAGCAGCTTAGAACAGTGGACTTCAGATACGCAGTATTTT. This translates into CASSLEQWTSDTQYF.

J is TRBJ1-2 and V is TRBV29-1; D possibly corresponds to TRBD1 (5 bases). The length of the CDR3 is 12 residues. CDR1 SQVTM and CDR2 ANQGSEA come from the germline V gene. V gave up 7 bases and J gave up 2 bases, with 11 bases separating them. The CDR3 here is CSAQQENYGYTF. The CDR3 DNA sequence: TGCAGCGCTCAACAGGAGAACTATGGCTACACCTTC.

The chain is built from TRBV2 and TRBJ2-2; D may be TRBD2 (6 bases). The CDR3 sequence is 14 residues long. Germline values: CDR1 SNHLY, CDR2 FYNNEI. V was shortened by 4 bases and J by 3 bases, with 9 bases between the two germline ends. CDR3 in amino acids: CASSAEGYTGELFF. The CDR3 DNA reads as TGTGCCAGCAGTGCGGAGGGCTACACCGGGGAGCTGTTTTTT.

There are a few counts of this clonotype. The gene calls are TRBV12-3 or TRBV12-4 and TRBJ1-5; no clear D. The V end lost 4 bases, the J end lost 6 bases, and 7 bases lay between the germline ends. CDR3 length equals 12 residues. CDR3 bases: TGTGCCAGCAGTTCAGGTAGTCAGCCCCAGCATTTT. Protein: CASSSGSQPQHF.

V and J are TRBV3-1 and TRBJ2-1; perhaps TRBD2 as D (5 bases). The V gene's germline CDR1 is LGHDT and CDR2 YNNKEL (reference sequence). The CDR3 has 14 residues. The V end was cut by 5 bases, the J end by 1 base, with 9 bases between. CDR3 coding DNA: TGTGCCAGCAGCACACGGGGATCCTACAATGAGCAGTTCTTC. Its protein is CASSTRGSYNEQFF.

The chain carries TRBV7-9 and TRBJ2-7, with D tentatively TRBD2 (6 bases). From germline, CDR1 is SEHNR and CDR2 FQNEAQ (reference sequence). This CDR3 spans 14 amino acids. V was clipped by 5 bases and J by 3 bases, with 14 bases between them. The DNA of the CDR3 is TGTGCCAGCAGCAGGGACTCCCCCAACTACGAGCAGTACTTC. It specifies CASSRDSPNYEQYF.

This clonotype was found a few times. The rearrangement uses TRBV5-1 and TRBJ1-1; tentatively, D is TRBD1 (5 bases). The germline CDR1 and CDR2 sequences are SGHRS and YFSETQ. V lost 2 bases to trimming and J lost 2 bases, with 13 bases between them. The CDR3 is 15 residues long. Written as DNA, the CDR3 is TGCGCCAGCAGCTTTGGGACCTGGAGAAACACTGAAGCTTTCTTT. It is translated as CASSFGTWRNTEAFF.

The chain carries TRBV7-7 and TRBJ2-1, with unresolved D. Germline CDR1 is SSHAT and CDR2 is FNYEAQ (reference sequence). CDR3 length: 13 residues. V was cut by 5 bases and J by 3 bases, with 8 bases left in between. Here the CDR3 reads CASSKGGYNEQFF. The DNA for the CDR3 is TGTGCCAGCAGCAAAGGTGGCTACAATGAGCAGTTCTTC.

This clonotype was detected only a few times. V usage is TRBV12-3 or TRBV12-4 and J usage is TRBJ2-3; TRBD2 matches 9 bases. The ends lost 7 bases at V and 4 bases at J; junction bases unmatched: 6. CDR3 length equals 14 residues. Written as DNA, the CDR3 is TGTGCCAGCACCTTAGCGGGAGTGGCAGATACGCAGTATTTT. This sequence encodes CASTLAGVADTQYF.

This clonotype was observed a few times. This chain uses TRBV27 with TRBJ2-7, with 9 bases that match TRBD1. The CDR3 is 13 residues long. With 4 bases clipped from V and 6 bases from J, the junction kept 4 bases outside the gene matches. The germline CDR1 and CDR2 sequences are MNHEY and SMNVEV (reference sequence). The CDR3 spells CASSYETGGEQYF. In DNA, the CDR3 is TGTGCCAGCAGTTACGAGACAGGGGGCGAGCAGTACTTC.

The V and J genes are TRBV5-4 and TRBJ2-3, with D maybe TRBD2 (5 bases). Deletions cut 4 bases from V and 0 bases from J, with 15 bases between. The CDR3 is 16 residues long. Per germline, CDR1 SGHNT and CDR2 YYREEE (reference sequence). The CDR3 DNA sequence: TGTGCCAGCAGCCGGAGGTCGCACTCTAGCACAGATACGCAGTATTTT. It codes for CASSRRSHSSTDTQYF.

This sequence joins TRBV11-3 and TRBJ1-1, with D uncertain. The CDR3 loop spans 13 amino acids. Trimming pared 4 bases from V and 2 bases from J, leaving 8 bases between. CDR1 is SGHNT and CDR2 is YENEEA in the germline V gene. The CDR3 DNA reads as TGTGCCAGCAGCTCTCCAGGTAACACTGAAGCTTTCTTT. Protein: CASSSPGNTEAFF.

The rearrangement links TRBV5-1 to TRBJ1-1; 11 bases align to TRBD1. Germline V gene data show CDR1 as SGHRS and CDR2 as YFSETQ. Trimming took 3 bases from V and 4 from J; bases not matched to a gene: 14. The length of the CDR3 is 18 residues. CDR3 region: CASSSAPGQGAQATEAFF. Here the CDR3 DNA reads TGCGCCAGCAGCTCCGCACCCGGACAGGGGGCGCAGGCCACTGAAGCTTTCTTT.

This clonotype was seen only a few times. The V gene is TRBV7-2, the J gene TRBJ2-3; TRBD2 matches 10 bases. Germline CDR1 and CDR2: SGHTA and FQGNSA. This CDR3 has 20 amino acids. Germline trimming cut 1 base from V and 0 bases from J; bases unmatched to any gene: 13. The DNA for the CDR3 is TGTGCCAGCAGCTTAGTCTTTCTACTAGCGGGAAGAACTAGCACAGATACGCAGTATTTT. This gives the protein CASSLVFLLAGRTSTDTQYF.

Only a few counts were recorded for this clonotype. This chain uses TRBV11-2 with TRBJ2-3; D gene unclear. V lost 1 base and J 6 bases, leaving 20 bases between the germline ends. The CDR3 loop spans 17 amino acids. Germline CDR1 reads SGHAT; CDR2 reads FQNNGV. The CDR3 region has the DNA TGTGCCAGCAGCTTAGGCCTTGTCGGTTCAACCGCCGATACGCAGTATTTT. Translation: CASSLGLVGSTADTQYF.

In this sample, this clonotype turned up a few times. The chain couples TRBV4-3 to TRBJ2-7; TRBD1 matches 7 bases. Germline lookup yields CDR1 LGHNA and CDR2 YSLEER. With 0 bases clipped from V and 7 bases from J, the junction kept 9 bases outside the gene matches. This CDR3 region has 15 residues. This chain's CDR3 is CASSQDFRGLREQYF. CDR3 bases: TGCGCCAGCAGCCAAGATTTTAGGGGGCTGAGGGAGCAGTACTTC.

The genes are TRBV5-4 and TRBJ2-2; 9 bases fit TRBD1. CDR1 is SGHNT, CDR2 YYREEE, per germline (reference sequence). With 0 bases clipped from V and 6 bases from J, the junction kept 3 bases outside the gene matches. CDR3 length equals 15 residues. The CDR3 spells CASSLVQGAAGELFF. The CDR3 DNA reads as TGTGCCAGCAGCTTGGTACAGGGGGCGGCCGGGGAGCTGTTTTTT. The full variable domain, in which reference TRBV5-4 and TRBJ2-2 provide the parts outside the CDR3, is ETGVTQSPTHLIKTRGQQVTLRCSSQSGHNTVSWYQQALGQGPQFIFQYYREEENGRGNFPPRFSGLQFPNYSSELNVNALELDDSALYLCASSLVQGAAGELFFGEGSRLTVL.

This clonotype has just a few counts. V usage is TRBV24-1 and J usage is TRBJ2-7, with TRBD1 matching over 8 bases. V lost 4 bases to trimming and J lost 6 bases; unmatched junction nucleotides: 4. CDR3 length: 13 residues. Germline lookup yields CDR1 KGHDR and CDR2 SFDVKD. The CDR3: CATSDRQGSEQYF. CDR3 in DNA: TGTGCCACCAGTGACAGACAGGGGAGCGAGCAGTACTTC.

This clonotype was detected only a few times. CDR3 sequence: CASSQDGQFYEQYF. The CDR3 DNA sequence: TGCGCCAGCAGCCAAGATGGGCAGTTCTACGAGCAGTACTTC. V is TRBV4-3 and J is TRBJ2-7; the D is unclear. Trimming took 0 bases from V and 3 from J, leaving 9 bases between them. This CDR3 is 14 amino acids long. Germline V gives CDR1 LGHNA, CDR2 YSLEER.

The rearrangement links TRBV27 to TRBJ2-7, with TRBD2 as a possible D gene (5 bases). The CDR3 is made up of 17 amino acids. Trimming cost V 4 bases and J 3 bases, with 22 bases left between them. Germline CDR1 and CDR2: MNHEY and SMNVEV (reference sequence). The CDR3 coding sequence is TGTGCCAGCAGTTCCAACCAATACCGGGAACCAATCTACGAGCAGTACTTC. Translation gives CASSSNQYREPIYEQYF.

This chain joins TRBV27 and TRBJ2-7; D possibly uses TRBD1 or TRBD2 (5 bases each). Germline CDR1 MNHEY, CDR2 SMNVEV (reference sequence). The CDR3 totals 15 residues. V lost 7 bases to trimming and J lost 6 bases, with 22 bases between them. The CDR3 region has the DNA TGTGCCAGCACCCCATGGGACCGCTCAACTGGCGAGCAGTACTTC. Its protein product is CASTPWDRSTGEQYF.

The chain links TRBV7-2 to TRBJ2-2, with 9 bases matching TRBD2. CDR1 is SGHTA, CDR2 FQGNSA, per germline. Trimming at V came to 0 bases and at J to 8 bases, leaving 4 bases not matched to a gene. The length of the CDR3 is 15 residues. CDR3 DNA sequence: TGTGCCAGCAGCTTAGCGGCTAGCGGGAAAGGGGAGCTGTTTTTT. It yields the protein CASSLAASGKGELFF.

The chain couples TRBV4-1 to TRBJ2-2; D not certain. Germline V gene lookup returns CDR1 MGHRA and CDR2 YSYEKL. CDR3 length: 12 amino acids. Trimming removed 3 bases from V and 5 bases from J, with 4 bases in between. CDR3 amino acids: CASSHSTGELFF. Written as DNA, the CDR3 is TGCGCCAGCAGCCATTCAACCGGGGAGCTGTTTTTT.

This chain links TRBV6-2 or TRBV6-3 with TRBJ2-7, with a possible D match to TRBD1 (6 bases). The CDR3 length is 14 residues. V was clipped by 5 bases and J by 4 bases, with 15 bases between them. CDR1 MNHEY and CDR2 SVGEGT come from the germline V gene. The CDR3 region is CASSRQVGAYEQYF. The DNA for the CDR3 is TGTGCCAGCAGTAGACAGGTGGGGGCTTACGAGCAGTACTTC.

The V and J genes are TRBV7-8 and TRBJ2-1; possible D gene TRBD2, 6 bases. With 2 bases removed from V and 6 bases from J, the gap between germline ends came to 11 bases. Germline CDR1 and CDR2: SGHVS and FQNEAQ. CDR3 length equals 14 residues. The CDR3 sequence is CASSLRAGLNEQFF. The CDR3 coding sequence is TGTGCCAGCAGCTTAAGAGCGGGCCTCAATGAGCAGTTCTTC. Supplemented by reference TRBV7-8 and TRBJ2-1, the full variable domain reads GAGVSQSPRYKVAKRGQDVALRCDPISGHVSLFWYQQALGQGPEFLTYFQNEAQLDKSGLPSDRFFAERPEGSVSTLKIQRTQQEDSAVYLCASSLRAGLNEQFFGPGTRLTVL.